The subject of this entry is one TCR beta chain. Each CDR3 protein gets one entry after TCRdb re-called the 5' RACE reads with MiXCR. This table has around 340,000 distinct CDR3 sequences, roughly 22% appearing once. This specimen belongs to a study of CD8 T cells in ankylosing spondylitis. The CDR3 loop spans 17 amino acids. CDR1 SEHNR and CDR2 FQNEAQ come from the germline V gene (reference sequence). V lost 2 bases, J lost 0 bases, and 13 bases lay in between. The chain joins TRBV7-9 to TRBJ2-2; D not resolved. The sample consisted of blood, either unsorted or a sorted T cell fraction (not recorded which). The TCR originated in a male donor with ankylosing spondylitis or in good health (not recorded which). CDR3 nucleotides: TGTGCCAGCAGCTTAAGGTTGGGTGGCGCGAACACCGGGGAGCTGTTTTTT. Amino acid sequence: CASSLRLGGANTGELFF.